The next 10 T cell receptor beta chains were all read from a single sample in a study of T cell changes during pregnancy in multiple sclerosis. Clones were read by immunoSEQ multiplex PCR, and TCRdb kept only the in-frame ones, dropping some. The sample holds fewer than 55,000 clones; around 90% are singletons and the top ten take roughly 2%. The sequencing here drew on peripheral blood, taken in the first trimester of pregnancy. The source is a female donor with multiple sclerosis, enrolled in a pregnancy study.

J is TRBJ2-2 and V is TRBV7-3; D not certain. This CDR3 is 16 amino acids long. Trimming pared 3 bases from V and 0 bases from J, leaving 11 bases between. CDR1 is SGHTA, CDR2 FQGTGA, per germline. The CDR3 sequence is CASSLVGGTNTGELFF. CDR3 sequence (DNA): TGTGCCAGCAGCTTGGTAGGCGGTACGAACACCGGGGAGCTGTTTTTT.

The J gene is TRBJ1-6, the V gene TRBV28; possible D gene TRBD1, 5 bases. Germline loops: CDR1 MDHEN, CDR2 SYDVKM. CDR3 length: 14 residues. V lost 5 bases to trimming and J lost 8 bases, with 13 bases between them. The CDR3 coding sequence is TGTGCCAGCAGTGGGGCCCCTACCTATTCACCCCTCCACTTT. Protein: CASSGAPTYSPLHF. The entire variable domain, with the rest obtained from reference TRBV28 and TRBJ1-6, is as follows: DVKVTQSSRYLVKRTGEKVFLECVQDMDHENMFWYRQDPGLGLRLIYFSYDVKMKEKGDIPEGYSVSREKKERFSLILESASTNQTSMYLCASSGAPTYSPLHFGNGTRLTVT.

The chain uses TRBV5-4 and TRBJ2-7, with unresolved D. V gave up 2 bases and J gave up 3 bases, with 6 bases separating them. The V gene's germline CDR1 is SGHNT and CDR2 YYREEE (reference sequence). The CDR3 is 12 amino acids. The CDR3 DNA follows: TGTGCCAGCAGCTTAGGAGTCTACGAGCAGTACTTC. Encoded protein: CASSLGVYEQYF.

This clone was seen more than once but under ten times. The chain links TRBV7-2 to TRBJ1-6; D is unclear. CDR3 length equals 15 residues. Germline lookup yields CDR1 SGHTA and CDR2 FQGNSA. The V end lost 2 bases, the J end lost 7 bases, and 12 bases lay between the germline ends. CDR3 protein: CASSLNPGKNSPLHF. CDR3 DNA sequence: TGTGCCAGCAGCTTAAACCCGGGGAAAAATTCACCCCTCCACTTT.

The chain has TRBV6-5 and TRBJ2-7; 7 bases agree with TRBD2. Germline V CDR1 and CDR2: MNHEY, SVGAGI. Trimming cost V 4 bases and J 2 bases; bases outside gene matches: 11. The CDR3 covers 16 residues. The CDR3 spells CASSSSPGRGAYEQYF. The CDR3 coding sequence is TGTGCCAGCAGTTCATCCCCGGGGAGGGGAGCCTACGAGCAGTACTTC.

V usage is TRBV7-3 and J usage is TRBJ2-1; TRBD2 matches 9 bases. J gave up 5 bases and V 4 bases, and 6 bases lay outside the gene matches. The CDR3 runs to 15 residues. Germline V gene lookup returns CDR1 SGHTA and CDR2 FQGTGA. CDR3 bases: TGTGCCAGCAGCTATCACGCGGGGGGGAACAATGAGCAGTTCTTC. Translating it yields CASSYHAGGNNEQFF. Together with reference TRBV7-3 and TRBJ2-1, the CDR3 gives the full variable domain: GAGVSQTPSNKVTEKGKYVELRCDPISGHTALYWYRQSLGQGPEFLIYFQGTGAADDSGLPNDRFFAVRPEGSVSTLKIQRTERGDSAVYLCASSYHAGGNNEQFFGPGTRLTVL.

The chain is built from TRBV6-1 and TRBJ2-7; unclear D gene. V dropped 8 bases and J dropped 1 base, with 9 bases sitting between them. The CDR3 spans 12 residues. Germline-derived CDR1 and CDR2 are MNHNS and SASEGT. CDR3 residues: CASPGDSYEQYF. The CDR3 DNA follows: TGTGCCAGCCCCGGAGATTCCTACGAGCAGTACTTC.

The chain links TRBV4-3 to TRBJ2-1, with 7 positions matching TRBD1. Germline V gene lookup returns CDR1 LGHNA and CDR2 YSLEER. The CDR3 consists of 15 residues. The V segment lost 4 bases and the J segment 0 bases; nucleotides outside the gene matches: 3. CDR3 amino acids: CASSLQGSSYNEQFF. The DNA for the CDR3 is TGCGCCAGCAGCCTACAGGGGAGCTCCTACAATGAGCAGTTCTTC.

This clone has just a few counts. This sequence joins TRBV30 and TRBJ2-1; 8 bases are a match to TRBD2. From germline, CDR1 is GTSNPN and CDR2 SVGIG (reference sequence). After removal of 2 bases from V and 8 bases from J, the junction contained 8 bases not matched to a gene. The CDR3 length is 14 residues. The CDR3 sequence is CAWSSVGGADEQFF. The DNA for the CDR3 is TGTGCCTGGAGTTCTGTCGGGGGGGCCGATGAGCAGTTCTTC.

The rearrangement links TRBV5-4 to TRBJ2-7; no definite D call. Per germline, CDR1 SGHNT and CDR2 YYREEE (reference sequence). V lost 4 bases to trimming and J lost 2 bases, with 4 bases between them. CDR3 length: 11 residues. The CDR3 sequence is CASSGPYEQYF. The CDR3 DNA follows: TGTGCCAGCAGCGGGCCCTACGAGCAGTACTTC. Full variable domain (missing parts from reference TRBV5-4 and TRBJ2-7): ETGVTQSPTHLIKTRGQQVTLRCSSQSGHNTVSWYQQALGQGPQFIFQYYREEENGRGNFPPRFSGLQFPNYSSELNVNALELDDSALYLCASSGPYEQYFGPGTRLTVT.